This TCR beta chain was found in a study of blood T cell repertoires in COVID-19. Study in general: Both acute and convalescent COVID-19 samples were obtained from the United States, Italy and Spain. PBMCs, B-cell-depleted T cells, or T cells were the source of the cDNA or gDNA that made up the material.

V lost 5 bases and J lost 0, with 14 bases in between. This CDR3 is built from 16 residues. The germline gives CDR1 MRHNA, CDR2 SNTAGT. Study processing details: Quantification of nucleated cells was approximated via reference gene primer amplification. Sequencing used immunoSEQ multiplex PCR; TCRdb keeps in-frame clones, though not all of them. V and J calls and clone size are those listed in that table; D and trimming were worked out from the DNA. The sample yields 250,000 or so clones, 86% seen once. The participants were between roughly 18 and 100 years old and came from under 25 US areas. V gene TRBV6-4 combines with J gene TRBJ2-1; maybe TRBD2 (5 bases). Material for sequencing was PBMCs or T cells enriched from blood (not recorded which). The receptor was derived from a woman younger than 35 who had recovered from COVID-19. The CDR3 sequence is CASSNSRRSSYNEQFF. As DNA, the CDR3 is TGTGCCAGCAGTAACAGCCGGAGGAGCTCCTACAATGAGCAGTTCTTC.